Detailed here is one T cell receptor beta chain. Antigen: not known. This sample is drawn from a study of a mutant IDH1 vaccine in newly diagnosed glioma. TCRdb's table, derived via immunoSEQ multiplex PCR, lists solely in-frame clones and lacks some. Of some 42,000 clones in the sample, 83% were seen once. The time point is: week 35, safety follow-up. Vaccinated patients received 300 ug of mutant IDH1 20-mer peptide per dose, with topical imiquimod. Patients, over weeks 1, 3, 5, 7, 11, 15, 19 and 23, received a total of eight vaccinations. The V end lost 1 base, the J end lost 5 bases, and 13 bases lay between the germline ends. The CDR3 totals 15 residues. The germline V gene encodes CDR1 MGHDK and CDR2 SYGVNS.

The origin of this receptor is a woman aged 50 to 60 with glioma. The V call is TRBV25-1, the J call TRBJ2-3, with D uncertain. Sequences were derived from PBMCs, sampled from a glioma patient whose treatment included an IDH1 peptide vaccine. In nucleotides, the CDR3 is TGTGCCAGCAGTGAATCCTACCACGGTGGAGATACGCAGTATTTT. It yields the protein CASSESYHGGDTQYF.